These 10 T cell receptor beta chains were all obtained from the same sample, sequenced in a study of patients and donors after allogeneic stem cell transplantation. Each CDR3 protein is one row after TCRdb ran MiXCR on the RT-PCR reads. The sample has fewer than 200,000 distinct CDR3 sequences; approximately 31% are singletons. The sequenced material came from blood, either unsorted or a sorted T cell fraction (not recorded which). These receptors were obtained from a human donor who was either an allogeneic HSCT recipient or a stem cell or donor lymphocyte infusion donor (not recorded which). It is not recorded whose cells these are; they may come from a transplant donor.

This chain uses TRBV28 with TRBJ1-6; 8 nucleotides line up with TRBD1. CDR1 and CDR2 (germline): MDHEN, SYDVKM. The CDR3 consists of 18 residues. Germline trimming cut 3 bases from V and 0 bases from J; bases unmatched to any gene: 7. CDR3 DNA sequence: TGTGCCAGCAGTTTGTGGAACAGGGGGAGCTCCTATAATTCACCCCTCCACTTT. Protein product: CASSLWNRGSSYNSPLHF.

This clonotype was picked up a small number of times. J is TRBJ1-2 and V is TRBV29-1; no clear D. Germline assignment: CDR1 SQVTM and CDR2 ANQGSEA. Trimming removed 1 base at V and 7 bases at J, with 16 bases between. The length of the CDR3 is 14 residues. CDR3 sequence (DNA): TGCAGCGTTGAAGTTATTCCGGGTATGCCTGGCTACACCTTC. Translation: CSVEVIPGMPGYTF.

This sequence joins TRBV6-2 or TRBV6-3 and TRBJ2-1, with a tentative D call TRBD1 (5 bases). Germline V gives CDR1 MNHEY, CDR2 SVGEGT. The CDR3 is 17 amino acids. V was shortened by 4 bases and J by 5 bases, with 21 bases between the two germline ends. In nucleotides, the CDR3 is TGTGCCAGCAGTTCCTACTATCGGATCCAGGGCGACAATGAGCAGTTCTTC. As protein: CASSSYYRIQGDNEQFF.

This sequence joins TRBV19 and TRBJ1-4; perhaps TRBD1 as D (5 bases). This CDR3 region has 14 residues. Germline loops: CDR1 LNHDA, CDR2 SQIVND (reference sequence). V was pared by 10 bases and J by 0 bases, with 12 bases between. The CDR3 coding sequence is TGTGCCACGCGGGACGGATCAACTAATGAAAAACTGTTTTTT. It encodes CATRDGSTNEKLFF.

This clonotype occurred a few times. The CDR3 DNA follows: TGCGCCAGCAGCTTTGGCAGGGAGAACACTGAAGCTTTCTTT. This encodes CASSFGRENTEAFF. The chain links TRBV5-1 to TRBJ1-1; weak D call: TRBD1 (5 bases). The germline CDR1 and CDR2 sequences are SGHRS and YFSETQ. V was pared by 2 bases and J by 1 base, with 9 bases between. This CDR3 has 14 amino acids.

Details on this clonotype: A much bigger clone sits one base away, suggesting this may be a read error. The gene calls are TRBV5-1 and TRBJ1-2; D is possibly TRBD1 (6 bases). Germline loops: CDR1 SGHRS, CDR2 YFSETQ. CDR3 length equals 14 residues. The CDR3 reads CASSSRGQLYGYSF. CDR3 in DNA: TGCGCCAGCAGCTCGCGAGGACAGCTCTATGGCTACTCCTTC. The full variable domain, rest sourced from reference TRBV5-1 and TRBJ1-2, is KAGVTQTPRYLIKTRGQQVTLSCSPISGHRSVSWYQQTPGQGLQFLFEYFSETQRNKGNFPGRFSGRQFSNSRSEMNVSTLELGDSALYLCASSSRGQLYGYSFGSGTRLTVV.

The gene calls are TRBV11-2 and TRBJ2-1, with D perhaps given as TRBD1 or TRBD2 (6 bases each). Between the trimmed V and J ends, which lost 1 base and 2 bases, there was a span of 12 bases. The CDR3 consists of 16 residues. CDR1 and CDR2 from the germline V gene are SGHAT and FQNNGV. CDR3 residues: CASSLGGLAPYNEQFF. The CDR3 bases are TGTGCCAGCAGCTTAGGGGGGCTAGCGCCCTACAATGAGCAGTTCTTC.

A few counts support this clonotype. The V gene is TRBV29-1, the J gene TRBJ2-7; perhaps TRBD2 as D (6 bases). The V and J ends lost 7 bases and 3 bases respectively, with 13 bases between them. The CDR3 runs 12 residues. Germline CDR1 is SQVTM and CDR2 is ANQGSEA. CDR3 in DNA: TGCAGCGGAGGGGACTTCCACTACGAGCAGTACTTC. This sequence encodes CSGGDFHYEQYF.

The chain has TRBV29-1 and TRBJ2-7; D is ambiguous. The germline V and J ends were trimmed by 4 bases and 2 bases, with 12 bases remaining between them. There are 13 residues in the CDR3. Germline V gene lookup returns CDR1 SQVTM and CDR2 ANQGSEA. The CDR3 region has the DNA TGCAGCGTTGGGGCCCGACTTACCTACGAGCAGTACTTC. Translated: CSVGARLTYEQYF.

This clonotype was recorded at least ten times. CDR3 sequence reads: CASKGAPNTEAFF. The DNA of the CDR3 is TGCGCCAGCAAGGGGGCCCCGAACACTGAAGCTTTCTTT. The V and J genes are TRBV5-1 and TRBJ1-1, with 7 bases identical to TRBD1. J gave up 1 base and V 6 bases, and 3 bases lay outside the gene matches. Germline V CDR1 and CDR2: SGHRS, YFSETQ. This CDR3 comprises 13 residues.